This is a list of T cell receptor beta chains from one sample in a study of shared clonotypes between healthy human individuals. Data came from immunoSEQ multiplex PCR; TCRdb stores just in-frame clones and leaves some out. The sample records approximately 1.1 million clones, around three quarters being singletons. Material for sequencing was memory CD4+ T cells from PBMCs. All receptors come from a young man in good health. Some clones in this sample may be carry-over from other donors' samples. The CDR3 runs from the conserved cysteine through the conserved F or W. The D gene is left open where the match is weak. Where a row states a size, it is once, few, many or the class of an expanded clone; other rows omit it.

j_gene	v_gene	d_gene	abundance	CDR3aa	CDR3nt
TRBJ1-2	TRBV5-1	NA	few	CASADDTLSYYTF	TGCGCCAGCGCCGATGACACGTTAAGTTACTACACCTTC
TRBJ1-4	TRBV5-8	NA	NA	CASSTAIGLNEKLFF	TGTGCCAGCAGCACGGCAATAGGACTTAATGAAAAACTGTTTTTT
TRBJ2-1	TRBV7-8	TRBD2	few	CASSLVWLSLAVPEQFF	TGTGCCAGCAGCTTAGTCTGGCTTTCGCTAGCGGTTCCTGAGCAGTTCTTC
TRBJ2-1	TRBV11-3	NA	few	CASSLDRSERLFF	TGTGCCAGCAGCTTAGATCGTTCGGAGCGCCTGTTCTTC
TRBJ1-3	TRBV2	NA	NA	CASSIGSGNTIYF	TGTGCCAGCAGTATTGGGTCTGGAAACACCATATATTTT
TRBJ2-3	TRBV28	NA	NA	CASQVENTQYF	TGTGCCAGCCAGGTCGAAAATACGCAGTATTTT
TRBJ2-5	TRBV21-1	NA	NA	CAPPVGTGRTYQETQYF	TGTGCCCCCCCGGTCGGGACAGGACGCACCTACCAAGAGACCCAGTACTTC
TRBJ2-4	TRBV10-1	TRBD1	NA	CASSDYGQGAKNIQYF	TGCGCCAGCAGTGATTACGGACAGGGGGCTAAAAACATTCAGTACTTC
TRBJ2-7	TRBV5-1	NA	NA	CASSLNSYEQYF	TGCGCCAGCAGCTTAAACTCCTACGAGCAGTACTTC
TRBJ2-5	TRBV2	TRBD1	NA	CASSEAGTGGQETQYF	TGTGCCAGCAGTGAAGCGGGGACAGGGGGTCAAGAGACCCAGTACTTC
TRBJ1-3	TRBV11-3	NA	few	CASSVGAGNTIYF	TGTGCCAGCAGCGTCGGTGCTGGAAACACCATATATTTT
TRBJ2-7	TRBV9	NA	NA	CASSVAGVPRDYEQYF	TGTGCCAGCAGCGTAGCGGGAGTTCCCCGCGACTACGAGCAGTACTTC
TRBJ2-7	TRBV9	TRBD1	few	CASSVAGGFPFEQYF	TGTGCCAGCAGCGTAGCAGGGGGCTTCCCTTTCGAGCAGTACTTC
TRBJ2-5	TRBV10-3	NA	NA	CAISPSGLQETQYF	TGTGCCATCAGCCCCTCGGGTCTACAAGAGACCCAGTACTTC
TRBJ1-1	TRBV5-1	TRBD1	NA	CASRPGQGNTEAFF	TGCGCCAGCAGACCGGGACAGGGTAACACTGAAGCTTTCTTT
TRBJ2-1	TRBV7-3	TRBD1	NA	CASSPGTGVNEQFF	TGTGCCAGCAGCCCCGGGACAGGAGTCAATGAGCAGTTCTTC
TRBJ2-7	TRBV27	NA	NA	CASSLKQDTYEQYF	TGTGCCAGCAGTTTAAAACAGGACACCTACGAGCAGTACTTC
TRBJ2-7	TRBV7-9	NA	NA	CASSLVSSVPYEQYF	TGTGCCAGCAGCTTAGTGTCTAGCGTTCCCTACGAGCAGTACTTC
TRBJ1-2	TRBV5-8	NA	NA	CASSPWGWERYTF	TGTGCCAGCAGCCCCTGGGGGTGGGAGCGCTACACCTTC
TRBJ2-7	TRBV9	NA	NA	CASSVGPQAFHEQYF	TGTGCCAGCAGCGTAGGCCCCCAGGCGTTCCACGAGCAGTACTTC
TRBJ2-3	TRBV9	TRBD2	NA	CASSVSGRGADTQYF	TGTGCCAGCAGCGTCAGCGGGAGGGGCGCAGATACGCAGTATTTT
TRBJ2-7	TRBV5-4	NA	NA	CASSWDETYEQYF	TGTGCCAGCAGCTGGGACGAGACCTACGAGCAGTACTTC
TRBJ2-2	TRBV28	NA	NA	CASGYPKSGRTRLKYTGELFF	TGTGCCAGCGGTTATCCCAAATCAGGGAGGACCCGGTTAAAGTATACCGGGGAGCTGTTTTTT
TRBJ2-3	TRBV18	NA	NA	CASSLGTSTDTQYF	TGTGCCAGCTCTCTCGGGACTAGCACAGATACGCAGTATTTT